The entry that follows covers one T cell receptor beta chain sequence. A second PCR, run for roughly 7 to 12 cycles, used a sample-barcoded 5' primer plus a J-beta primer mix. TCRdb re-derived calls from the 5' RACE reads in MiXCR, one entry per CDR3 protein. The sample lists over a million distinct CDR3 sequences, roughly 43% occurring once. This entry comes from a study of blood T cells in healthy people across ages. Germline CDR1 reads SGHDT; CDR2 reads YYEEEE. CDR3 length: 16 amino acids. Trimming removed 2 bases from V and 4 bases from J; junction bases left unmatched: 9. Sequencing was carried out using blood. The chain uses TRBV5-6 and TRBJ2-1, with 7 bases identical to TRBD1. The receptor was derived from a woman between 18 and 29 years old in good health. CDR3 sequence reads: CASSFSGAGGYNEQFF. CDR3 bases: TGTGCCAGCAGCTTTAGTGGTGCAGGGGGTTACAATGAGCAGTTCTTC. The whole variable domain, filled in from reference TRBV5-6 and TRBJ2-1, reads DAGVTQSPTHLIKTRGQQVTLRCSPKSGHDTVSWYQQALGQGPQFIFQYYEEEERQRGNFPDRFSGHQFPNYSSELNVNALLLGDSALYLCASSFSGAGGYNEQFFGPGTRLTVL.